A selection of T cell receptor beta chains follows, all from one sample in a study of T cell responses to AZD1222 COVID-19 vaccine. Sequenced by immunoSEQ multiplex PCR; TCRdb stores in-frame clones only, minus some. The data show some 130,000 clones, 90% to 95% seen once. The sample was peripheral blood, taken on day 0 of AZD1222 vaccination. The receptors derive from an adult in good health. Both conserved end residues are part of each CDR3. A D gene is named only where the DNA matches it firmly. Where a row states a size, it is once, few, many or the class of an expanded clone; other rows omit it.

DNA: TGCGCCAGCAGCTTGGGGCCGGGACAGGGAAACACTGAAGCTTTCTTT; CDR3: CASSLGPGQGNTEAFF; J: TRBJ1-1; D: TRBD1; size: NA; V: TRBV5-1
DNA: TGCGCCAGCAGCTTGGAAGGACAGAATTTGGCGGGCTACACCTTC; CDR3: CASSLEGQNLAGYTF; J: TRBJ1-2; D: NA; size: NA; V: TRBV5-1
DNA: TGTGCCAGCAGCCTGGGGGTAGCCGGAGCCGGTGACGAGCAGTACTTC; CDR3: CASSLGVAGAGDEQYF; J: TRBJ2-7; D: NA; size: NA; V: TRBV7-6
DNA: TGTGCCTGGAGTGTACACTTGAGCTCCTACGAGCAGTACTTC; CDR3: CAWSVHLSSYEQYF; J: TRBJ2-7; D: NA; size: NA; V: TRBV30
DNA: TGTGCCAGCAGCTTCACAGGGATAGGTACGCAGTATTTT; CDR3: CASSFTGIGTQYF; J: TRBJ2-3; D: NA; size: once; V: TRBV7-9
DNA: TGTGCCAGCAGCCGGTTAGTTACCTACGAGCAGTACTTC; CDR3: CASSRLVTYEQYF; J: TRBJ2-7; D: NA; size: NA; V: TRBV11-2
DNA: TGTGCCAGTAGTTTCGGACTAGCGGGAGGCTCCTACAATGAGCAGTTCTTC; CDR3: CASSFGLAGGSYNEQFF; J: TRBJ2-1; D: TRBD2; size: NA; V: TRBV19
DNA: TGTGCCAGCAGCTTAAAGAGGTTCGGCGAGCAGTACTTC; CDR3: CASSLKRFGEQYF; J: TRBJ2-7; D: NA; size: NA; V: TRBV7-9
DNA: TGTGCCAGCCGCCGGGGAGACAGAGTTAATGAAAAACTGTTTTTT; CDR3: CASRRGDRVNEKLFF; J: TRBJ1-4; D: NA; size: NA; V: TRBV19
DNA: TGTGCCAGCAGCTTGGGCCAGGGGGCAGAATCTCTTAGGCAGTTCTTC; CDR3: CASSLGQGAESLRQFF; J: TRBJ2-1; D: TRBD1; size: NA; V: TRBV5-5
DNA: TGTGCCAGCAGCCTAGTCGGGAGCTCCTACAATGAGCAGTTCTTC; CDR3: CASSLVGSSYNEQFF; J: TRBJ2-1; D: NA; size: NA; V: TRBV28
DNA: TGTGCCAGCAGTTTAACCCAGGGGAAAGAGGCTTTCTTT; CDR3: CASSLTQGKEAFF; J: TRBJ1-1; D: NA; size: NA; V: TRBV27
DNA: TGTGCCAGCAGCTCGACTAGCGGGAGTGTTGCAGATACGCAGTATTTT; CDR3: CASSSTSGSVADTQYF; J: TRBJ2-3; D: TRBD2; size: NA; V: TRBV7-6
DNA: TGTGCCAGCAGCTTAGCGAGGGGGGACAGGGCCTACGAGCAGTACTTC; CDR3: CASSLARGDRAYEQYF; J: TRBJ2-7; D: TRBD1; size: once; V: TRBV7-8
DNA: TGTGCCAGCGCCTCAACTAAAAATCAGCCCCAGCATTTT; CDR3: CASASTKNQPQHF; J: TRBJ1-5; D: NA; size: once; V: TRBV12-3/TRBV12-4
DNA: TGTGCCAGCAGTGAAGGGCCCTACAATGAGCAGTTCTTC; CDR3: CASSEGPYNEQFF; J: TRBJ2-1; D: NA; size: NA; V: TRBV6-4
DNA: TGCAGCGTTGGGGACAGACTGAACACTGAAGCTTTCTTT; CDR3: CSVGDRLNTEAFF; J: TRBJ1-1; D: TRBD1; size: NA; V: TRBV29-1
DNA: TGTGCCAGTACCTTAAGCGGGCCTCCCACCTACAATGAGCAGTTCTTC; CDR3: CASTLSGPPTYNEQFF; J: TRBJ2-1; D: NA; size: NA; V: TRBV19
DNA: TGCAGCGTTGCGGGAAGTACAGGGGGCGGTTTGTCTGGGGCCAACGTCCTGACTTTC; CDR3: CSVAGSTGGGLSGANVLTF; J: TRBJ2-6; D: TRBD1; size: NA; V: TRBV29-1
DNA: TGTGCCAGTCGCCCGAGGGACGTTGGATCCTACGAGCAGTACTTC; CDR3: CASRPRDVGSYEQYF; J: TRBJ2-7; D: NA; size: NA; V: TRBV19
DNA: TGTGCCAGCAGTTGGGACAGGAGCTACGAGCAGTACTTC; CDR3: CASSWDRSYEQYF; J: TRBJ2-7; D: TRBD1; size: NA; V: TRBV5-4
DNA: TGTGCCAGCAGCCTACCCGGGACGGGATACAATGAGCAGTTCTTC; CDR3: CASSLPGTGYNEQFF; J: TRBJ2-1; D: NA; size: NA; V: TRBV5-6
DNA: TGTGCCAGCACTTGGGACAGGGAGGATTCACCCCTCCACTTT; CDR3: CASTWDREDSPLHF; J: TRBJ1-6; D: TRBD1; size: NA; V: TRBV2
DNA: TGTGCCAGCAGCGTCTCCGGGGTAGCTGGAAACACCATATATTTT; CDR3: CASSVSGVAGNTIYF; J: TRBJ1-3; D: NA; size: NA; V: TRBV7-6
DNA: TGTGCCAGCTCCTATGGGGACACAGGGTTCGAGCAGTACTTC; CDR3: CASSYGDTGFEQYF; J: TRBJ2-7; D: NA; size: once; V: TRBV27
DNA: TGTGCCAGCAGTGTTGGCCGGCGACACGGGGCCGCCAATGAAAAACTGTTTTTT; CDR3: CASSVGRRHGAANEKLFF; J: TRBJ1-4; D: NA; size: NA; V: TRBV2
DNA: TGTGCCAGCACCCACCCCGAGACAGGGGCTGCCACTGAAGCTTTCTTT; CDR3: CASTHPETGAATEAFF; J: TRBJ1-1; D: TRBD1; size: NA; V: TRBV6-4
DNA: TGTGCCAGCAGCCAAGATTGGCAGGACGGGGAGCTGTTTTTT; CDR3: CASSQDWQDGELFF; J: TRBJ2-2; D: NA; size: NA; V: TRBV3-1/TRBV3-2
DNA: TGCAGTGCCCCAAGGGGGGAAGGCTACACCTTC; CDR3: CSAPRGEGYTF; J: TRBJ1-2; D: NA; size: NA; V: TRBV20-1
DNA: TGCAGCGTTGCCGGGAGCGGGGTCGAGCAGTACTTC; CDR3: CSVAGSGVEQYF; J: TRBJ2-7; D: TRBD2; size: NA; V: TRBV29-1
DNA: TGTGCCAGCAGCTTACTAAGGACTGGAGGCTACACCTTC; CDR3: CASSLLRTGGYTF; J: TRBJ1-2; D: NA; size: NA; V: TRBV7-8
DNA: TGTGCCTCCCGAAGGGGACAGTCCTTTTTCTATGGCTACACCTTC; CDR3: CASRRGQSFFYGYTF; J: TRBJ1-2; D: TRBD1; size: NA; V: TRBV9
DNA: TGTGCCAGCAGTTTGACAGGGAGTTATGAAAAACTGTTTTTT; CDR3: CASSLTGSYEKLFF; J: TRBJ1-4; D: TRBD1; size: NA; V: TRBV6-5
DNA: TGCGCCAGCAGCTTGACTCCCACAGGGGTGGGTAATGAAAAACTGTTTTTT; CDR3: CASSLTPTGVGNEKLFF; J: TRBJ1-4; D: TRBD1; size: NA; V: TRBV5-1
DNA: TGCGCCAGCAGCTTGGGACAGGGGGAAAAACTGTTTTTT; CDR3: CASSLGQGEKLFF; J: TRBJ1-4; D: TRBD1; size: NA; V: TRBV5-1
DNA: TGTGCCAGCAGGCCCGGGGGTATGAATAGGCCCCAGCATTTT; CDR3: CASRPGGMNRPQHF; J: TRBJ1-5; D: NA; size: NA; V: TRBV2